This T cell receptor (beta chain) originates from a study of blood T cell repertoires in COVID-19. In the study overall: The United States, Italy and Spain were the sources of the acute and convalescent COVID-19 samples. Sample material is recorded as cDNA or gDNA derived from T cells, B-cell-depleted T cells, or PBMCs.

The germline V gene has CDR1 LNHDA and CDR2 SQIVND (reference sequence). V was cut by 5 bases and J by 4 bases, with 19 bases left in between. There are 16 residues in the CDR3. As processed by the authors: Estimates of nucleated cell counts were drawn from the amplification of reference gene primers. Sequenced by immunoSEQ multiplex PCR; TCRdb stores in-frame clones only, minus some. V, J and clone size are taken as reported in that table, and D and trimming were inferred from the DNA itself. The sample lists about 59,000 clones; about nine tenths were seen once. Sequencing was carried out using peripheral blood. The clonotype originates from a man older than 75 with acute or convalescent COVID-19. The chain joins TRBV19 to TRBJ2-3; D is possibly TRBD1 (5 bases). In nucleotides, the CDR3 is TGTGCCAGTAGTTCGCTAGGGGCAGGGTATGCAGATACGCAGTATTTT. It encodes CASSSLGAGYADTQYF.